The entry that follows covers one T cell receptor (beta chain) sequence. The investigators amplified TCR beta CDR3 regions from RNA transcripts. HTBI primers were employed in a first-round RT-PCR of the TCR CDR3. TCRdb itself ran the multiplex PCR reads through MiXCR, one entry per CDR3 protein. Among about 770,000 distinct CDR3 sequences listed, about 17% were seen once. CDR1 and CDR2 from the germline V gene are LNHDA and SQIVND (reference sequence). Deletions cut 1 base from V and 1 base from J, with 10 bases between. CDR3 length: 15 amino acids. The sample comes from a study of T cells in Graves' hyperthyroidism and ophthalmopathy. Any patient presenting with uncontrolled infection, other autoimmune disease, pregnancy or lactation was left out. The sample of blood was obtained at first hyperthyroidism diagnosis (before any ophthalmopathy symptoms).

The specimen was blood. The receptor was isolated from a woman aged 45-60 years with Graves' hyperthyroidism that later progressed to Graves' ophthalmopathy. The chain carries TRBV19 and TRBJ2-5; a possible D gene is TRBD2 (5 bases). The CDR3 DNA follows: TGTGCCAGTAGTATAGGATACGGAGGCCAAGAGACCCAGTACTTC. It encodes CASSIGYGGQETQYF.